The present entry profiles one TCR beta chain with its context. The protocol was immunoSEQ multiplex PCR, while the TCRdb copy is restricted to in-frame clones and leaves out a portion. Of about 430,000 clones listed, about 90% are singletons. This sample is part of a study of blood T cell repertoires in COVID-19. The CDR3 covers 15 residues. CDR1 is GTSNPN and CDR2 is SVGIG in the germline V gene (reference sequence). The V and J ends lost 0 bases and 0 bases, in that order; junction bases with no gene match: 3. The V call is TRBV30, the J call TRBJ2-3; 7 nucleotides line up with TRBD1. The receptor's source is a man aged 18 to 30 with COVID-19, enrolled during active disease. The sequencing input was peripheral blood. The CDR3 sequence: CAWSVQGLSTDTQYF. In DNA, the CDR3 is TGTGCCTGGAGTGTACAGGGGTTAAGCACAGATACGCAGTATTTT.